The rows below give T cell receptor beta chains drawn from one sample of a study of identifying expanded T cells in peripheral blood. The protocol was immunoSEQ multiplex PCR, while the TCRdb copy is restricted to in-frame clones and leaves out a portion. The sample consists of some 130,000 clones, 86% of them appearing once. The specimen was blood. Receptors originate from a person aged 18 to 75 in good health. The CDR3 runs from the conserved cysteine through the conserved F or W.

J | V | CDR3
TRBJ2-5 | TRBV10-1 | CASSDLAWETQYF
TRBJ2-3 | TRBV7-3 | CASSLTYLSTDTQYF
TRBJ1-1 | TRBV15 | CATSRDLTGTGNTEAFF
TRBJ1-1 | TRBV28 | CASSLPRQNTEAFF
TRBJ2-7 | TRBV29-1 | CSVGTDEQYF
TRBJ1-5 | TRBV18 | CASTGFQRSNQPQHF
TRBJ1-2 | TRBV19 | CASKNKFLGYTF
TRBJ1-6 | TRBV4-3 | CASSLVWTRGEPLHF
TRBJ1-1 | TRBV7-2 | CASSPRQGGTEAFF
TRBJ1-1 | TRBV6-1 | CASSESLGAGNTEAFF
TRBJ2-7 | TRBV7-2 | CASSLGGANEQYF
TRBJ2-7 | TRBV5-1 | CASAEQGYYYEQYF
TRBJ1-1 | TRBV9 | CASSTPGPNTEAFF
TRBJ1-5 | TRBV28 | CASRTFTGVSNQPQHF
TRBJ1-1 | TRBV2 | CASSAWTVDTEAFF
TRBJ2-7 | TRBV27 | CASSFERTSEQYF
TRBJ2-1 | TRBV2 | CASNAPRGQGKSEQFF
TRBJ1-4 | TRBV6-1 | CASNLGFRDEKLFF
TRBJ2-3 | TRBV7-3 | CASSLSWKDTQYF
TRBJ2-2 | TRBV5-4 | CASSLEWNTGELFF
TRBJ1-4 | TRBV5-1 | CASNLIGGLNEKLFF
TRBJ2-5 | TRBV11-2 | CASSPGGAKTGRYQETQYF
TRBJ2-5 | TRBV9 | CASSATVTGETQYF
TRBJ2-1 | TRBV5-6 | CASSPGMTFSYNEQFF
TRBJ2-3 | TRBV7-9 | CASSPSAGTDTQYF
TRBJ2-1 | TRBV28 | CASSLQGTAYNEQFF
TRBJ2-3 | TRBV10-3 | CAISESEGRGTDTQYF
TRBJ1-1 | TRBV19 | CASTRGGRNTEAFF
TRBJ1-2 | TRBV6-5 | CASTSRQAAYGYTF
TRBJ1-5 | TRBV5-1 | CASSFLGGDQPQHF
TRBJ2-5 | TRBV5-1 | CASSSRPRGETQYF
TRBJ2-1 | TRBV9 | CASSVETLGRGEQFF
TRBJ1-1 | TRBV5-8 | CASSRQGALTEAFF
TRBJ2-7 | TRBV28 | CASSPAQRSSYEQYF
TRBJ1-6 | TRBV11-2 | CASSLVLENSYNSPLHF
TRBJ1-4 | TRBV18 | CASSGQVDEKLFF
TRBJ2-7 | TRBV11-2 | CASSLGDMSYEQYF
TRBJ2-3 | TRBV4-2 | CASRNRDSLTDTQYF
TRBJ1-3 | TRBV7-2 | CASSPRMVGTGLGNTIYF
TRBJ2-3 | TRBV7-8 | CASSFKDRGVLGTQYF
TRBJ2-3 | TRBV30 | CAWSPGTSIPDTQYF
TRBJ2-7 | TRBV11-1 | CASSPRGSYEQYF
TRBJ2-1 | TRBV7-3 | CASSLWLTGPGANEQFF
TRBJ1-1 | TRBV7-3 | CASSLTPSVTEAFF
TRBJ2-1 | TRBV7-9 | CASSLRGGPDEQFF
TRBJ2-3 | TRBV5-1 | CASSVILADTQYF
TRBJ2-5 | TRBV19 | CASSTELQETQYF